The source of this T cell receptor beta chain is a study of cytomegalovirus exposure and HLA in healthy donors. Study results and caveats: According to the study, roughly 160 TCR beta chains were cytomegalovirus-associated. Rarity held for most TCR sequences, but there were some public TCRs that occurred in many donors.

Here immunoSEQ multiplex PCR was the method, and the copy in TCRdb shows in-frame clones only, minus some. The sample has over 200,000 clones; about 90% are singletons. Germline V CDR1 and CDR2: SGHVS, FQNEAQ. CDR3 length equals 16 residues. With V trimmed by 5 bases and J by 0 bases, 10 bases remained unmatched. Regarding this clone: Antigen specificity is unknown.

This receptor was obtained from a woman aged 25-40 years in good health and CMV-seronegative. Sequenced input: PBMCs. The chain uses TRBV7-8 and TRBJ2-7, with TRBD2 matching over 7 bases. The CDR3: CASSLRRERSSYEQYF. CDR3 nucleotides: TGTGCCAGCAGCCTGCGGCGGGAGAGGAGCTCCTACGAGCAGTACTTC.